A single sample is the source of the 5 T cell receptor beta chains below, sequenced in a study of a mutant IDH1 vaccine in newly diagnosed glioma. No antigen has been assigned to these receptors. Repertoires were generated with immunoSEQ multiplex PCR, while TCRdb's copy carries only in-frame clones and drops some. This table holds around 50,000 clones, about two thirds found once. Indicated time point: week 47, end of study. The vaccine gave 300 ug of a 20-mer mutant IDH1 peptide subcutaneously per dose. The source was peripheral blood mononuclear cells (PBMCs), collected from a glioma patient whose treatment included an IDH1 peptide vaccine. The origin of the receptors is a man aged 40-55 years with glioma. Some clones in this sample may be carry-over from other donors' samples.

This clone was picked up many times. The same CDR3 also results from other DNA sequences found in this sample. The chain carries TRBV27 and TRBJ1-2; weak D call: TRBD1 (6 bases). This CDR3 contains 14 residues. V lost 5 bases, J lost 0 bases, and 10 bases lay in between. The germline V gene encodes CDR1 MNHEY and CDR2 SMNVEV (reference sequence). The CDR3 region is CASSIQGANYGYTF. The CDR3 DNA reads TGTGCCAGCAGTATACAGGGAGCTAACTATGGCTACACCTTC.

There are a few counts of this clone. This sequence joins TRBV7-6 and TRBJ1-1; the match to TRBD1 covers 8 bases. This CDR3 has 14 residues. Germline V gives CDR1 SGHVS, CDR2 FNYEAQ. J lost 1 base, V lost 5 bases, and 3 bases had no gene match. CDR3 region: CASSRTGGNTEAFF. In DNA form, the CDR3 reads TGTGCCAGCAGCCGCACAGGGGGGAACACTGAAGCTTTCTTT.

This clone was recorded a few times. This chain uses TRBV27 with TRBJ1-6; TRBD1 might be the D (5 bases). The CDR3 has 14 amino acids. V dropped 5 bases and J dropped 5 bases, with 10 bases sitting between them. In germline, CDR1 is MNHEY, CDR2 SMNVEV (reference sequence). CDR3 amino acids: CASSPTADNSPLHF. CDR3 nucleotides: TGTGCCAGCAGTCCGACAGCCGATAATTCACCCCTCCACTTT.

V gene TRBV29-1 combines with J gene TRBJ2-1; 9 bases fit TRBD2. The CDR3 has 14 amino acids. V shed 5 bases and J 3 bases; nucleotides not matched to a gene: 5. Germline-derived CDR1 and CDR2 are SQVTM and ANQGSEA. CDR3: CSVQSGGNYNEQFF. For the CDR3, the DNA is TGCAGCGTTCAGAGCGGGGGGAACTACAATGAGCAGTTCTTC.

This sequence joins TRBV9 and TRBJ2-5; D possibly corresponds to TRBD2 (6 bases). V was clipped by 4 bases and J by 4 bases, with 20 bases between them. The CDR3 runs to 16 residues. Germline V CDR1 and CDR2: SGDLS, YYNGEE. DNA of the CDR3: TGTGCCAGCAGCCCCACGGTCGGGACTTATGGAGAGACCCAGTACTTC. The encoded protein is CASSPTVGTYGETQYF.